The source of this T cell receptor beta chain is a study of Ad26.COV2.S vaccination and SARS-CoV-2 variants. As to this clone: Its specificity is not known.

Findings of the study overall: Considerable breadth of spike-specific CD8+ and CD4+ T cell responses has reportedly been documented following vaccination. Vaccinees and placebo recipients showed similar non-spike TCR breadth. Measures of TCR breadth and depth may have fallen short of total T cell responses.

Trimming shortened V by 3 bases and J by 0 bases, and 8 bases separated the two germline ends. CDR1 and CDR2 (germline): LNHDA, SQIVND (reference sequence). This CDR3 is 15 amino acids long. Profiled with immunoSEQ multiplex PCR; TCRdb holds only in-frame clones, not every one. Of roughly 380,000 clones listed, 92% were seen once; the top ten hold around 4%. The sample was peripheral blood, taken after recovery from COVID-19. This receptor was taken from a human donor who had recovered from COVID-19. The rearrangement joins TRBV19 to TRBJ1-4, with D possibly being TRBD1 (5 bases). DNA of the CDR3: TGTGCCAGTAGTATGGGGGGAGCAACTAATGAAAAACTGTTTTTT. Translating gives CASSMGGATNEKLFF.